These T cell receptor beta chains were read from a single sample in a study of cytomegalovirus exposure and HLA in healthy donors. Sequencing was performed with immunoSEQ multiplex PCR; in TCRdb, only in-frame clones are kept and a portion is missing. The profile shows about 160,000 clones, roughly three quarters of them singletons. Sequencing was carried out using PBMCs. Every receptor here comes from a man aged 55 to 70 in good health and CMV-seronegative. The CDR3 runs from the conserved cysteine through the conserved F or W. A D gene is named only where the DNA matches it firmly. A clone size is listed for some rows: how often the clone was seen (once, few, many), or a class if it is expanded.

J gene,clone size,D gene,V gene,CDR3 length,CDR3 protein,CDR3 DNA
TRBJ1-2,NA,TRBD1,TRBV5-1,14,CASSLATGGYGYTF,TGCGCCAGCAGCTTGGCGACAGGGGGCTATGGCTACACCTTC
TRBJ2-1,NA,NA,TRBV7-9,14,CASSSLGGGNEQFF,TGTGCCAGCAGCTCGTTAGGGGGGGGGAATGAGCAGTTCTTC
TRBJ1-6,NA,TRBD1,TRBV5-1,16,CASSPSTGPDNSPLHF,TGCGCCAGCAGCCCTTCGACAGGGCCGGATAATTCACCCCTCCACTTT
TRBJ1-5,NA,NA,TRBV6-5,14,CASSSDSQTRPQHF,TGTGCCAGCAGTTCGGACAGCCAGACCAGGCCCCAGCATTTT
TRBJ2-7,NA,TRBD1,TRBV10-3,14,CAIKQDRGQIEQYF,TGTGCCATCAAACAGGACAGGGGGCAAATCGAGCAGTACTTC
TRBJ2-5,once,NA,TRBV6-5,16,CASSYSNSMRMETQYF,TGTGCCAGCAGTTACTCGAATTCGATGCGGATGGAGACCCAGTACTTC
TRBJ2-7,once,TRBD1,TRBV6-5,15,CASSPHPGQTYEQYF,TGTGCCAGCAGTCCCCACCCGGGACAGACCTACGAGCAGTACTTC
TRBJ2-5,NA,NA,TRBV6-5,14,CASSYASVRETQYF,TGTGCCAGCAGTTACGCGTCCGTGCGAGAGACCCAGTACTTC
TRBJ2-2,NA,TRBD2,TRBV30,18,CAWSKFGTSGNHTGELFF,TGTGCCTGGAGTAAGTTCGGGACTAGCGGGAATCACACCGGGGAGCTGTTTTTT
TRBJ2-3,once,TRBD2,TRBV7-2,16,CASSPNSGGAGDTQYF,TGTGCCAGCAGCCCCAATAGCGGGGGGGCCGGAGATACGCAGTATTTT
TRBJ2-3,NA,TRBD2,TRBV28,14,CASLAGASTDTQYF,TGTGCCAGCCTAGCGGGCGCTAGCACAGATACGCAGTATTTT
TRBJ1-4,NA,NA,TRBV7-3,15,CASSLLGKGNEKLFF,TGTGCCAGCAGCTTATTGGGGAAGGGGAATGAAAAACTGTTTTTT
TRBJ2-5,NA,TRBD2,TRBV7-2,17,CASSLNQIAGARETQYF,TGTGCCAGCAGCCTAAACCAGATAGCGGGGGCAAGGGAGACCCAGTACTTC
TRBJ1-3,NA,TRBD1,TRBV29-1,13,CSVGQGVGNTIYF,TGCAGCGTGGGACAGGGGGTTGGAAACACCATATATTTT
TRBJ2-1,NA,TRBD1,TRBV19,16,CASSAPGQPSYNEQFF,TGTGCCAGTAGTGCGCCGGGACAGCCCTCCTACAATGAGCAGTTCTTC
TRBJ2-4,NA,TRBD1,TRBV4-1,14,CASSQSDRGNIQYF,TGCGCCAGCAGCCAATCGGACAGGGGAAACATTCAGTACTTC
TRBJ2-1,few,TRBD2,TRBV11-3,14,CASSTSGRYNEQFF,TGTGCCAGCAGCACTAGCGGGAGGTACAATGAGCAGTTCTTC
TRBJ2-7,NA,TRBD1,TRBV7-2,14,CASSFGTGGYEQYF,TGTGCCAGCAGCTTCGGGACAGGGGGTTACGAGCAGTACTTC
TRBJ1-4,NA,NA,TRBV4-3,15,CASSQDWATNEKLFF,TGCGCCAGCAGCCAAGATTGGGCCACTAATGAAAAACTGTTTTTT
TRBJ1-2,NA,TRBD1,TRBV9,16,CASSTGTGGSVGGYTF,TGTGCCAGCAGCACCGGGACAGGGGGGTCGGTGGGAGGCTACACCTTC
TRBJ2-4,few,TRBD1,TRBV11-3,13,CASSTGQGNIQYF,TGTGCCAGCAGCACCGGACAGGGAAACATTCAGTACTTC
TRBJ1-2,NA,NA,TRBV6-5,15,CASSYSTTEGYGYTF,TGTGCCAGCAGTTACTCGACTACAGAGGGCTATGGCTACACCTTC
TRBJ2-1,NA,TRBD2,TRBV10-1,15,CASSEISGGDNEQFF,TGCGCCAGCAGTGAGATTAGCGGGGGGGACAATGAGCAGTTCTTC
TRBJ2-7,NA,NA,TRBV9,14,CASSSQGLGYEQYF,TGTGCCAGCAGCTCCCAGGGGTTGGGTTACGAGCAGTACTTC
TRBJ1-2,NA,TRBD1,TRBV6-5,16,CASSFNTGVGRSGYTF,TGTGCCAGCAGTTTTAACACAGGGGTGGGTAGGAGTGGCTACACCTTC
TRBJ2-7,NA,NA,TRBV27,13,CASSPRVEGEQYF,TGTGCCAGCAGTCCGCGGGTGGAGGGAGAGCAGTACTTC
TRBJ2-5,NA,TRBD2,TRBV29-1,13,CSVDRLAVETQYF,TGCAGCGTTGATCGGCTAGCGGTAGAGACCCAGTACTTC
TRBJ1-2,NA,NA,TRBV5-1,13,CASSFDSSYGYTF,TGCGCCAGCAGCTTCGACAGTAGCTATGGCTACACCTTC